These 29 T cell receptor beta chains originate from one sample sequenced in a study of cytomegalovirus exposure and HLA in healthy donors. PCR primers comprised 60 Vbeta and 13 Jbeta primers. Generated by immunoSEQ multiplex PCR, the TCRdb table keeps only in-frame clones and is missing some. The sample lists about 100,000 clones, 75% to 85% seen once, with 4% in the top ten. The sample consisted of PBMCs. Every receptor here comes from a woman between 50 and 59 years old in good health and CMV-seropositive.

This sequence joins TRBV25-1 and TRBJ2-2; D not resolved. The germline V gene encodes CDR1 MGHDK and CDR2 SYGVNS. Deletions cut 5 bases from V and 4 bases from J, with 14 bases between. The CDR3 has 15 amino acids. The CDR3 reads CASSKSAGSTGELFF. CDR3 coding DNA: TGTGCCAGCAGTAAGTCGGCAGGCTCCACCGGGGAGCTGTTTTTT.

This chain links TRBV2 with TRBJ2-5; TRBD1 is a possible D gene (6 bases). Gene TRBJ2-7 matches the end of the DNA better, so the J call may be wrong. The CDR3 extends over 14 amino acids. Germline V CDR1 and CDR2: SNHLY, FYNNEI. As DNA, the CDR3 is TGTGCCAGCTCCTCCTTTGACAGGTACTACGAGCAGTACTTC. As protein: CASSSFDRYYEQYF.

This chain uses TRBV27 with TRBJ1-5, with D perhaps TRBD1 (5 bases). The germline V gene has CDR1 MNHEY and CDR2 SMNVEV (reference sequence). Trimming stripped 6 bases from V and 1 base from J, with 13 bases between. The CDR3 sequence is 15 residues long. CDR3 in amino acids: CASSRGTSSNQPQHF. CDR3 nucleotides: TGTGCCAGCAGCCGCGGGACGTCCAGCAATCAGCCCCAGCATTTT.

The rearrangement links TRBV19 to TRBJ1-1, with D possibly being TRBD1 (5 bases). The CDR3 is 14 residues long. CDR1 is LNHDA and CDR2 is SQIVND in the germline V gene (reference sequence). V was pared by 9 bases and J by 5 bases, with 19 bases between. CDR3 bases: TGTGCCAGCACCTACGGGGGGGAGGATACTGAAGCTTTCTTT. Its protein is CASTYGGEDTEAFF. Based on the CDR3 plus reference TRBV19 and TRBJ1-1, the full variable domain is DGGITQSPKYLFRKEGQNVTLSCEQNLNHDAMYWYRQDPGQGLRLIYYSQIVNDFQKGDIAEGYSVSREKKESFPLTVTSAQKNPTAFYLCASTYGGEDTEAFFGQGTRLTVV.

This chain uses TRBV30 with TRBJ2-5; D might be TRBD2 (5 bases). This CDR3 spans 13 amino acids. Trimming took 0 bases from V and 0 from J, leaving 5 bases between them. Germline V lookup: CDR1 GTSNPN, CDR2 SVGIG (reference sequence). In nucleotides, the CDR3 is TGTGCCTGGAGTGTCGGGAACCAAGAGACCCAGTACTTC. It is translated as CAWSVGNQETQYF.

V usage is TRBV9 and J usage is TRBJ2-5; 8 nucleotides match TRBD1. CDR3 length: 15 residues. Losses at the gene ends were 3 bases for V and 4 bases for J; bases not matched to a gene: 8. Germline loops: CDR1 SGDLS, CDR2 YYNGEE. CDR3 in DNA: TGTGCCAGCAGCGGAGGCCAGGGGGCCAGAGAGACCCAGTACTTC. Protein sequence: CASSGGQGARETQYF.

CDR3 amino acids: CASSVSSGGSYNEQFF. The CDR3 DNA sequence: TGTGCCAGCAGCGTATCGAGCGGGGGGTCCTACAATGAGCAGTTCTTC. V gene TRBV9 combines with J gene TRBJ2-1; 9 bases match TRBD2. The germline V gene encodes CDR1 SGDLS and CDR2 YYNGEE. The CDR3 covers 16 residues. J was trimmed by 1 base and V by 1 base; bases with no gene match: 3.

The rearrangement links TRBV5-8 to TRBJ2-7, with D maybe TRBD1 (6 bases). Trimming removed 3 bases from V and 3 bases from J, with 13 bases in between. This CDR3 has 14 amino acids. In germline, CDR1 is SGHTS, CDR2 YDEGEE. In DNA, the CDR3 is TGTGCCAGCAGCTCTAAGGGGGTTCACTACGAGCAGTACTTC. Translation gives CASSSKGVHYEQYF. The full variable domain, its missing parts supplied by reference TRBV5-8 and TRBJ2-7, is EAGVTQSPTHLIKTRGQQATLRCSPISGHTSVYWYQQALGLGLQFLLWYDEGEERNRGNFPPRFSGRQFPNYSSELNVNALELEDSALYLCASSSKGVHYEQYFGPGTRLTVT.

The rearrangement uses TRBV30 and TRBJ2-5; D is perhaps TRBD1 (5 bases). The CDR3 spans 11 residues. Trimming pared 3 bases from V and 5 bases from J, leaving 7 bases between. Per the germline V gene, CDR1 is GTSNPN and CDR2 is SVGIG (reference sequence). CDR3 sequence (DNA): TGTGCCTGGAGCAGGGCGGAGACCCAGTACTTC. Its translation: CAWSRAETQYF.

The chain joins TRBV5-6 to TRBJ2-3; possibly TRBD1 for D (6 bases). The CDR3 is made up of 14 amino acids. Germline V lookup: CDR1 SGHDT, CDR2 YYEEEE. V was trimmed by 4 bases and J by 2 bases, leaving 11 bases between them. The CDR3 DNA is TGTGCCAGCAGCGCCGGGACAATCACAGATACGCAGTATTTT. Translated: CASSAGTITDTQYF.

This clone was observed a few times. This specimen includes other DNA sequences encoding the same CDR3. J is TRBJ2-7 and V is TRBV23-1; the match to TRBD1 covers 7 bases. TRBV23-1 is an ORF, with its function uncertain. V lost 2 bases, J lost 3 bases, and 16 bases stayed unmatched. The CDR3 sequence is 18 residues long. The CDR3 DNA follows: TGCGCCAGCAGTCAACCCGCGACAGGGAATGGGCTCCACTACGAGCAGTACTTC. It is translated as CASSQPATGNGLHYEQYF.

This clone was found a few times. The chain joins TRBV19 to TRBJ1-1; no firm D call. There are 13 residues in the CDR3. The germline V gene encodes CDR1 LNHDA and CDR2 SQIVND (reference sequence). V gave up 3 bases and J gave up 2 bases, with 7 bases separating them. In DNA form, the CDR3 reads TGTGCCAGTAGTATCACCACAAACACTGAAGCTTTCTTT. Translated: CASSITTNTEAFF.

The V call is TRBV19, the J call TRBJ1-5; D may be TRBD1 (5 bases). In germline, CDR1 is LNHDA, CDR2 SQIVND (reference sequence). This CDR3 is 13 amino acids long. The V and J ends lost 3 bases and 6 bases respectively, with 9 bases between them. The CDR3 region is CASSITDTQPQHF. The CDR3 DNA reads as TGTGCCAGTAGTATTACGGACACTCAGCCCCAGCATTTT. The complete variable domain, with remaining parts taken from reference TRBV19 and TRBJ1-5, reads DGGITQSPKYLFRKEGQNVTLSCEQNLNHDAMYWYRQDPGQGLRLIYYSQIVNDFQKGDIAEGYSVSREKKESFPLTVTSAQKNPTAFYLCASSITDTQPQHFGDGTRLSIL.

This clone occurred a few times. The chain combines TRBV6-5 with TRBJ2-2; 7 bases match TRBD2. V lost 8 bases, J lost 5 bases, and 2 bases stayed unmatched. This CDR3 has 12 residues. From germline, CDR1 is MNHEY and CDR2 SVGAGI. The CDR3 nucleotides are TGTGCCAGCGGGCGGGGGACCGGGGAGCTGTTTTTT. Protein sequence: CASGRGTGELFF.

This clone turned up a few times. The chain uses TRBV29-1 and TRBJ1-1; a possible D gene is TRBD1 (5 bases). This CDR3 contains 10 residues. Germline values: CDR1 SQVTM, CDR2 ANQGSEA. The V end was cut by 4 bases, the J end by 10 bases, with 10 bases between. CDR3 nucleotide sequence: TGCAGCGTTGGAGGCAGGGTAGCTTTCTTT. It translates to CSVGGRVAFF.

The chain links TRBV2 to TRBJ2-3; the match to TRBD2 covers 10 bases. Looked up from germline, CDR1 is SNHLY and CDR2 is FYNNEI. This CDR3 region has 13 residues. The V and J ends lost 8 bases and 10 bases, in that order; junction bases with no gene match: 9. CDR3 sequence: CASGSGGERPQYF. The CDR3 coding sequence is TGTGCCAGCGGCAGCGGGGGGGAGAGGCCGCAGTATTTT.

With regard to this clone: One end of the junction varies from germline; a read error may be responsible. This sequence joins TRBV7-9 and TRBJ1-2; perhaps TRBD1 as D (5 bases). Germline values: CDR1 SEHNR, CDR2 FQNEAQ (reference sequence). The CDR3 has 15 residues. DNA for the CDR3: TGTTCCAGCAGTTCAGAAAACAGGCTTTCCTATGGCTACACCTTC. This sequence encodes CSSSSENRLSYGYTF.

The gene calls are TRBV9 and TRBJ2-7; 10 nucleotides agree with TRBD1. V lost 4 bases, J lost 2 bases, and 9 bases stayed unmatched. This CDR3 region has 16 residues. Germline-derived CDR1 and CDR2 are SGDLS and YYNGEE. The CDR3 loop reads CASSPSGTGVPYEQYF. In nucleotides, the CDR3 is TGTGCCAGCAGCCCCTCAGGGACAGGGGTCCCCTACGAGCAGTACTTC.

The V gene is TRBV27, the J gene TRBJ1-2; TRBD1 aligns across 10 bases. Trimming cost V 6 bases and J 9 bases; bases outside gene matches: 4. Germline V lookup: CDR1 MNHEY, CDR2 SMNVEV (reference sequence). The CDR3 consists of 12 residues. For the CDR3, the DNA is TGTGCCAGCAGCCCTGACAGGGGGCGCTACACCTTC. Its translation is CASSPDRGRYTF.

V and J are TRBV7-9 and TRBJ2-3; D is possibly TRBD1 (7 bases). V was trimmed by 0 bases and J by 2 bases, leaving 18 bases between them. This CDR3 is built from 18 residues. Germline CDR1 SEHNR, CDR2 FQNEAQ (reference sequence). The CDR3 sequence is CASSLAVIGRGVTDTQYF. In DNA form, the CDR3 reads TGTGCCAGCAGCTTAGCGGTCATCGGCAGGGGGGTCACAGATACGCAGTATTTT.

The chain has TRBV5-8 and TRBJ2-2, with 10 bases fitting TRBD1. J lost 6 bases, V lost 2 bases, and 4 bases had no gene match. This CDR3 has 15 residues. Germline V gives CDR1 SGHTS, CDR2 YDEGEE. CDR3 nucleotides: TGTGCCAGCAGCTTACCGGGACAGGGGTCCGGGGAGCTGTTTTTT. Translation gives CASSLPGQGSGELFF.

The rearrangement uses TRBV7-8 and TRBJ1-5; 10 bases line up with TRBD1. Trimming removed 2 bases from V and 0 bases from J; junction bases left unmatched: 4. This CDR3 region has 17 residues. In germline, CDR1 is SGHVS, CDR2 FQNEAQ. DNA of the CDR3: TGTGCCAGCAGCTTACTGGGACAGGGGTATAGCAATCAGCCCCAGCATTTT. The encoded protein is CASSLLGQGYSNQPQHF.

This clone has only one observation. V is TRBV10-3 and J is TRBJ2-2; TRBD1 is a possible D gene (6 bases). V was pared by 8 bases and J by 1 base, with 14 bases between. The germline V gene encodes CDR1 ENHRY and CDR2 SYGVKD. The CDR3 spans 15 residues. DNA for the CDR3: TGTGCCATCCCACAACCGGGACAGAACACCGGGGAGCTGTTTTTT. Its protein is CAIPQPGQNTGELFF.

The chain employs TRBV9 and TRBJ1-1; 8 bases align to TRBD1. CDR1 and CDR2 from the germline V gene are SGDLS and YYNGEE. J lost 4 bases, V lost 2 bases, and 10 bases had no gene match. The CDR3 spans 16 residues. The CDR3 DNA reads as TGTGCCAGCAGCGTCTCAGGTCAGGGGGCGCTCACTGAAGCTTTCTTT. It is translated as CASSVSGQGALTEAFF. The variable domain in full, completed from reference TRBV9 and TRBJ1-1, reads DSGVTQTPKHLITATGQRVTLRCSPRSGDLSVYWYQQSLDQGLQFLIQYYNGEERAKGNILERFSAQQFPDLHSELNLSSLELGDSALYFCASSVSGQGALTEAFFGQGTRLTVV.

The chain carries TRBV7-9 and TRBJ1-5; D remains ambiguous. The CDR3 is 14 amino acids. V was pared by 3 bases and J by 3 bases, with 9 bases between. Germline loops: CDR1 SEHNR, CDR2 FQNEAQ (reference sequence). The CDR3 bases are TGTGCCAGCAGCTTGGGAGGGATCAATCAGCCCCAGCATTTT. Translating gives CASSLGGINQPQHF.

The rearrangement joins TRBV2 to TRBJ1-1, with TRBD1 matching over 8 bases. The V gene's germline CDR1 is SNHLY and CDR2 FYNNEI. The V and J ends lost 0 bases and 1 base, in that order; junction bases with no gene match: 7. This CDR3 contains 17 residues. CDR3 nucleotides: TGTGCCAGCAGTGAAGCCAGACGGGACAGGAGGAACACTGAAGCTTTCTTT. It specifies CASSEARRDRRNTEAFF.

V and J are TRBV5-1 and TRBJ2-7; D might be TRBD2 (6 bases). The V gene's germline CDR1 is SGHRS and CDR2 YFSETQ. Trimming shortened V by 0 bases and J by 0 bases, and 13 bases separated the two germline ends. The CDR3 spans 16 residues. The chain's CDR3 is CASSLGEAILSYEQYF. The CDR3 coding sequence is TGCGCCAGCAGCTTGGGGGAGGCTATTCTCTCCTACGAGCAGTACTTC. The complete variable domain, with remaining parts taken from reference TRBV5-1 and TRBJ2-7, reads KAGVTQTPRYLIKTRGQQVTLSCSPISGHRSVSWYQQTPGQGLQFLFEYFSETQRNKGNFPGRFSGRQFSNSRSEMNVSTLELGDSALYLCASSLGEAILSYEQYFGPGTRLTVT.

The CDR3 DNA sequence: TGTGCCAGCAGCTTGGGACAGGGCCTCTCCTACGAGCAGTACTTC. Translating it yields CASSLGQGLSYEQYF. V usage is TRBV5-8 and J usage is TRBJ2-7, with 7 bases fitting TRBD1. Per germline, CDR1 SGHTS and CDR2 YDEGEE. Unmatched junction bases numbered 3, after V lost 0 bases and J lost 0 bases. The CDR3 has 15 residues.

The V call is TRBV11-2, the J call TRBJ2-3; TRBD1 is a possible D gene (5 bases). The CDR3 is 14 residues long. The germline gives CDR1 SGHAT, CDR2 FQNNGV. Trimming left V 5 bases short and J 3 bases short, with 12 bases between. CDR3 sequence: CASSLGHPTDTQYF. The CDR3 DNA reads as TGTGCCAGCAGCCTTGGACATCCGACAGATACGCAGTATTTT.